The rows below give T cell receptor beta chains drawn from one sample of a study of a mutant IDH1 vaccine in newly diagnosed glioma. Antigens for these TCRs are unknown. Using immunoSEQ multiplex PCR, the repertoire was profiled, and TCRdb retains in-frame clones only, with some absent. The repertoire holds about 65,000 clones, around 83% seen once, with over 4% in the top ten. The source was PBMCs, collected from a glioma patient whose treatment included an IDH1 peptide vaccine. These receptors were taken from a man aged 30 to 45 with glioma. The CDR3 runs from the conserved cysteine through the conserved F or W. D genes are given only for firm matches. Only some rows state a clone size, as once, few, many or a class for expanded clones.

DNA: TGTGCCAGCAGCCGAGGACCCACCGGGGAGCTGTTTTTT; CDR3: CASSRGPTGELFF; D: .; V: TRBV7-2; size: .; J: TRBJ2-2
DNA: TGCAGCGTTGAAGATCTCGGGACAGGGGGTACCGAGCAGTACTTC; CDR3: CSVEDLGTGGTEQYF; D: TRBD1; V: TRBV29-1; size: .; J: TRBJ2-7
DNA: TGTGCCAGCAGTGAAACGACAGGGGGCGGGCATGAGCAGTTCTTC; CDR3: CASSETTGGGHEQFF; D: TRBD1; V: TRBV2; size: .; J: TRBJ2-1
DNA: TGTGCCAGCTCACCCACGAATTTACGTGACTACACCTTC; CDR3: CASSPTNLRDYTF; D: .; V: TRBV18; size: .; J: TRBJ1-2
DNA: TGTGCCAGCAGCTGGGGAGCGAGCGCAGATACGCAGTATTTT; CDR3: CASSWGASADTQYF; D: .; V: TRBV7-9; size: .; J: TRBJ2-3
DNA: TGTGCCAGCAGGGCCTCCCCGCGGGGTAATGAAAAACTGTTTTTT; CDR3: CASRASPRGNEKLFF; D: .; V: TRBV28; size: .; J: TRBJ1-4
DNA: TGCGCCAGCAGCCAAGATGGACGAAACGGGCAAGGCTACACCTTC; CDR3: CASSQDGRNGQGYTF; D: .; V: TRBV4-1; size: once; J: TRBJ1-2
DNA: TGTGCCAGCAGCGCCCTGGCGGGGGGCTTCACAGATACGCAGTATTTT; CDR3: CASSALAGGFTDTQYF; D: TRBD2; V: TRBV7-9; size: .; J: TRBJ2-3
DNA: TGTGCCAGCGGGGTGAACACTGAAGCTTTCTTT; CDR3: CASGVNTEAFF; D: .; V: TRBV28; size: .; J: TRBJ1-1
DNA: TGCGCCAGCAGCGCCGGACTAGCGGGGGGCTCGAGCTCCTACAATGAGCAGTTCTTC; CDR3: CASSAGLAGGSSSYNEQFF; D: TRBD2; V: TRBV5-1; size: once; J: TRBJ2-1
DNA: TGTGCCAGTAAAAACTCCGATACCGCCGGAAACACCATATATTTT; CDR3: CASKNSDTAGNTIYF; D: .; V: TRBV19; size: .; J: TRBJ1-3
DNA: TGTGCCAGCAGTTACCCCGAGAGGAGGAACACTGAAGCTTTCTTT; CDR3: CASSYPERRNTEAFF; D: .; V: TRBV6-6; size: .; J: TRBJ1-1
DNA: TGTGCCAGCTCACGACAGGCCGCAACTAATGAAAAACTGTTTTTT; CDR3: CASSRQAATNEKLFF; D: .; V: TRBV18; size: .; J: TRBJ1-4
DNA: TGTGCCAGCCGAATGACTCAGGGGGCGAACACCGGGGAGCTGTTTTTT; CDR3: CASRMTQGANTGELFF; D: TRBD1; V: TRBV27; size: .; J: TRBJ2-2
DNA: TGTGCCAGCAGTTACTCCCGAACAGGGAACCATGGCTACACCTTC; CDR3: CASSYSRTGNHGYTF; D: .; V: TRBV6-5; size: .; J: TRBJ1-2
DNA: TGTGCCAGCAGAGCGGGACAACAGGATAATTCACCCCTCCACTTT; CDR3: CASRAGQQDNSPLHF; D: .; V: TRBV2; size: .; J: TRBJ1-6
DNA: TGTGCCAGCAGCCCAGGGACTTCCTACGAGCAGTACTTC; CDR3: CASSPGTSYEQYF; D: .; V: TRBV7-9; size: .; J: TRBJ2-7
DNA: TGTGCCAGCAGTGGGACTGGCAGGGGAAGTCGCGGCTTATCGGTATACGAGCAGTACTTC; CDR3: CASSGTGRGSRGLSVYEQYF; D: .; V: TRBV6-1; size: .; J: TRBJ2-7
DNA: TGTGCCAGCAGCCCCGGGACAGCCTACGAGCAGTACTTC; CDR3: CASSPGTAYEQYF; D: TRBD1; V: TRBV5-6; size: .; J: TRBJ2-7
DNA: TGCAGCGTTGAAGTGGAAAGGCTGGAAGCTTTCTTT; CDR3: CSVEVERLEAFF; D: .; V: TRBV29-1; size: few; J: TRBJ1-1
DNA: TGTGCCAGCAGTTTAGCGACAGGGATTAGTTCACCCCTCCACTTT; CDR3: CASSLATGISSPLHF; D: TRBD1; V: TRBV27; size: .; J: TRBJ1-6
DNA: TGTGCCAGCAGCGGCGGGGGCCTTACTGGGTCTGGGGCCAACGTCCTGACTTTC; CDR3: CASSGGGLTGSGANVLTF; D: .; V: TRBV7-9; size: .; J: TRBJ2-6
DNA: TGTGCCAGCAGTGCTTGGGGGGCTGAGGAAAAACTGTTTTTT; CDR3: CASSAWGAEEKLFF; D: .; V: TRBV2; size: .; J: TRBJ1-4